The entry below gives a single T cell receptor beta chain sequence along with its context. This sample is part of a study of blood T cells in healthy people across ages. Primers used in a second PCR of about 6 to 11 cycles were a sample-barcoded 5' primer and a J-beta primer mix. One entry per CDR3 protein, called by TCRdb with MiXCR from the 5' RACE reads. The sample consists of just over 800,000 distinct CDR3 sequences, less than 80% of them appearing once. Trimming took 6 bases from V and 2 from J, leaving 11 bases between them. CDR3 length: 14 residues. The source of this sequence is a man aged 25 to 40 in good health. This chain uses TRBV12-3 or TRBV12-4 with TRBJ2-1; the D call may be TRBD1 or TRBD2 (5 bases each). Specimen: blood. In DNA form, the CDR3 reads TGTGCCAGCAGCCCATGGGACCCCTACAATGAGCAGTTCTTC. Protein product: CASSPWDPYNEQFF.